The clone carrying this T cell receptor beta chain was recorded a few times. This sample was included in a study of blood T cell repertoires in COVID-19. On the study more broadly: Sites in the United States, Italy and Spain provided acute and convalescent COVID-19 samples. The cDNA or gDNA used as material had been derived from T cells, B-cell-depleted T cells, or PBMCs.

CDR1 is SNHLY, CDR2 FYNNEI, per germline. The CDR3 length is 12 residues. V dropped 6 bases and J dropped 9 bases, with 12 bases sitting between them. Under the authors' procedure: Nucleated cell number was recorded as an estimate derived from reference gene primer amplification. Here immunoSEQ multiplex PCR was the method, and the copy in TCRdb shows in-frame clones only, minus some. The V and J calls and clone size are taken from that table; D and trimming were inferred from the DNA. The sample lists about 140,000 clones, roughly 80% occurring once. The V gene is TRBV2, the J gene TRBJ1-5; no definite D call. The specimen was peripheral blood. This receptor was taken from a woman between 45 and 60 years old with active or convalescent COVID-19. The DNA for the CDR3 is TGTGCCAGCAGCGCCGAAACTATGCCCCAGCATTTT. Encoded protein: CASSAETMPQHF.